One and the same sample provided the 17 T cell receptor beta chains below, sequenced in a study of blood T cell repertoires in COVID-19. Measured with immunoSEQ multiplex PCR; TCRdb has only the in-frame clones, and not every one. The sample yields roughly 17,000 clones, about 89% seen once. The material sequenced was peripheral blood. Receptors originate from a man aged 80 or over with acute or convalescent COVID-19.

This clone was seen a single time. The chain carries TRBV11-2 and TRBJ2-1, with D possibly being TRBD2 (7 bases). Germline lookup yields CDR1 SGHAT and CDR2 FQNNGV. The germline V and J ends were trimmed by 4 bases and 0 bases, with 13 bases remaining between them. The CDR3 spans 16 residues. The CDR3 here is CASSSGRGSSYNEQFF. In DNA, the CDR3 is TGTGCCAGCAGCTCAGGGAGGGGGAGCTCCTACAATGAGCAGTTCTTC.

The rearrangement links TRBV19 to TRBJ1-2; perhaps TRBD1 as D (5 bases). The V gene's germline CDR1 is LNHDA and CDR2 SQIVND (reference sequence). The germline V and J ends were trimmed by 5 bases and 0 bases, with 13 bases remaining between them. The CDR3 loop spans 15 amino acids. Written as DNA, the CDR3 is TGTGCCAGTAGTCCCAGGGCGTACTCTAACTATGGCTACACCTTC. Amino acids: CASSPRAYSNYGYTF.

V usage is TRBV4-1 and J usage is TRBJ1-5; TRBD1 agrees at 8 bases. V was clipped by 4 bases and J by 5 bases; unmatched bases: 7. This CDR3 has 15 residues. Germline V gene data show CDR1 as MGHRA and CDR2 as YSYEKL. The CDR3 here is CASSPDRAGYQPQHF. CDR3 in DNA: TGCGCCAGCAGCCCGGACAGGGCTGGGTATCAGCCCCAGCATTTT.

The V call is TRBV10-3, the J call TRBJ1-3, with D perhaps matching TRBD1 (5 bases). Germline V gene lookup returns CDR1 ENHRY and CDR2 SYGVKD. Trimming removed 3 bases from V and 1 base from J, with 19 bases in between. This CDR3 is 18 amino acids long. The CDR3 reads CAISEPQGQKDSGNTIYF. The CDR3 nucleotides are TGTGCCATCAGTGAACCCCAGGGCCAGAAGGATTCTGGAAACACCATATATTTT.

The count of this clone is one. This chain uses TRBV4-2 with TRBJ1-2; 8 bases are a match to TRBD1. J was trimmed by 5 bases and V by 4 bases; bases with no gene match: 15. Germline V gives CDR1 LGHNA, CDR2 YNFKEQ. The length of the CDR3 is 17 residues. DNA for the CDR3: TGTGCCAGCAGCCTGTCAGTCGGCCGCAGGGGGCATTATGGCTACACCTTC. The encoded protein is CASSLSVGRRGHYGYTF.

The chain uses TRBV19 and TRBJ2-7; 11 nucleotides align to TRBD2. The CDR3 loop spans 18 amino acids. Trimming took 4 bases from V and 0 from J; bases not matched to a gene: 11. The germline CDR1 and CDR2 sequences are LNHDA and SQIVND (reference sequence). For the CDR3, the DNA is TGTGCCAGTAGTACCACCTTTATAGCGGGAGGGCCCTCCTACGAGCAGTACTTC. Amino acid sequence: CASSTTFIAGGPSYEQYF. Looking up the rest from reference TRBV19 and TRBJ2-7 gives the full variable domain: DGGITQSPKYLFRKEGQNVTLSCEQNLNHDAMYWYRQDPGQGLRLIYYSQIVNDFQKGDIAEGYSVSREKKESFPLTVTSAQKNPTAFYLCASSTTFIAGGPSYEQYFGPGTRLTVT.

The chain combines TRBV24-1 with TRBJ1-1; tentative D call: TRBD1 (6 bases). V lost 10 bases and J 6 bases, leaving 14 bases between the germline ends. In germline, CDR1 is KGHDR, CDR2 SFDVKD. This CDR3 contains 12 residues. CDR3 nucleotide sequence: TGTGCCACGAAGGGGGTGGGGGCTGAAGCTTTCTTT. This translates into CATKGVGAEAFF.

This rearrangement joins TRBV2 to TRBJ1-2; D possibly corresponds to TRBD1 (6 bases). CDR3 length: 12 residues. Germline CDR1 is SNHLY and CDR2 is FYNNEI. Trimming removed 5 bases from V and 8 bases from J, with 12 bases in between. The DNA for the CDR3 is TGTGCCAGCAGTAGACAGGAAGAAGGCTACACCTTC. It encodes CASSRQEEGYTF.

The J gene is TRBJ1-2, the V gene TRBV29-1, with 7 bases fitting TRBD1. Germline CDR1 SQVTM, CDR2 ANQGSEA. Trimming removed 2 bases from V and 4 bases from J; junction bases left unmatched: 10. The CDR3 covers 15 residues. CDR3 sequence (DNA): TGCAGCGTTGAATGGAGGGACAGTCAGTCCTATGGCTACACCTTC. Encoded protein: CSVEWRDSQSYGYTF. Together with reference TRBV29-1 and TRBJ1-2, the CDR3 gives the full variable domain: SAVISQKPSRDICQRGTSLTIQCQVDSQVTMMFWYRQQPGQSLTLIATANQGSEATYESGFVIDKFPISRPNLTFSTLTVSNMSPEDSSIYLCSVEWRDSQSYGYTFGSGTRLTVV.

The chain recombines TRBV6-4 with TRBJ1-4; D is undetermined. CDR1 is MRHNA, CDR2 SNTAGT, per germline. Trimming stripped 6 bases from V and 0 bases from J, with 11 bases between. There are 15 residues in the CDR3. CDR3 residues: CASRADGATNEKLFF. The CDR3 region has the DNA TGTGCCAGCAGAGCCGACGGAGCAACTAATGAAAAACTGTTTTTT.

V and J are TRBV30 and TRBJ1-4; D is possibly TRBD1 (6 bases). This CDR3 comprises 11 residues. The germline V gene has CDR1 GTSNPN and CDR2 SVGIG (reference sequence). V was cut by 7 bases and J by 7 bases, with 10 bases left in between. CDR3 amino acids: CASQGSEKLFF. As DNA, the CDR3 is TGTGCCTCCCAGGGGAGTGAAAAACTGTTTTTT.

The chain is built from TRBV5-1 and TRBJ2-5, with 9 nucleotides matching TRBD1. Germline CDR1 reads SGHRS; CDR2 reads YFSETQ. There are 16 residues in the CDR3. The V gene end was trimmed by 0 bases and the J gene end by 4 bases; junction bases not matched to a gene: 7. The DNA for the CDR3 is TGCGCCAGCAGCTTGGAGGGGGACAGGGAACGAGAGACCCAGTACTTC. This codes for CASSLEGDRERETQYF.

This rearrangement joins TRBV9 to TRBJ2-6, with TRBD1 matching over 8 bases. From germline, CDR1 is SGDLS and CDR2 YYNGEE. The CDR3 is made up of 18 amino acids. Trimming took 0 bases from V and 1 from J; bases not matched to a gene: 6. In DNA form, the CDR3 reads TGTGCCAGCAGCGTAGACCCAGGGGGCGGATCTGGGGCCAACGTCCTGACTTTC. It translates to CASSVDPGGGSGANVLTF.

The chain combines TRBV9 with TRBJ1-2; D gene ambiguous. The V gene lost 0 bases and the J gene lost 6 bases, with 12 bases spanning the gap. This CDR3 contains 14 residues. Per germline, CDR1 SGDLS and CDR2 YYNGEE. CDR3 loop: CASSVGSGLDGYTF. CDR3 nucleotides: TGTGCCAGCAGCGTAGGGAGTGGGTTGGATGGCTACACCTTC.

This CDR3 is CASTQGQGSGSPLHF. CDR3 DNA sequence: TGTGCCAGCACTCAGGGTCAGGGTTCGGGTTCACCCCTCCACTTT. V is TRBV6-5 and J is TRBJ1-6, with D possibly matching TRBD1 (5 bases). The CDR3 runs 15 residues. Between the trimmed V and J ends, which lost 7 bases and 9 bases, there was a span of 19 bases. Germline CDR1 is MNHEY and CDR2 is SVGAGI.

The chain carries TRBV6-5 and TRBJ2-3; 10 positions agree with TRBD2. V lost 0 bases to trimming and J lost 5 bases; unmatched junction nucleotides: 5. There are 16 residues in the CDR3. CDR1 and CDR2 (germline): MNHEY, SVGAGI. CDR3 DNA: TGTGCCAGCAGTTACTCCCAGCGGGGGGGCCTAGATACGCAGTATTTT. Translated, it gives CASSYSQRGGLDTQYF.

The J gene is TRBJ2-1, the V gene TRBV11-1, with 13 bases lining up with TRBD2. Losses at the gene ends were 4 bases for V and 4 bases for J; bases not matched to a gene: 4. The CDR3 length is 16 residues. In germline, CDR1 is SGHAT, CDR2 FQDESV (reference sequence). The CDR3, as DNA: TGTGCCAGCAGCTCTTCACTAGCGGGGGGGTACAATGAGCAGTTCTTC. It translates to CASSSSLAGGYNEQFF. Variable domain in full (rest from reference TRBV11-1 and TRBJ2-1): EAEVAQSPRYKITEKSQAVAFWCDPISGHATLYWYRQILGQGPELLVQFQDESVVDDSQLPKDRFSAERLKGVDSTLKIQPAELGDSAMYLCASSSSLAGGYNEQFFGPGTRLTVL.